A selection of T cell receptor beta chains follows, all from one sample in a study of CD8+CD57+ T cells in acquired aplastic anemia. One entry per CDR3 protein, called by TCRdb with MiXCR from the reads. The sample carries 250,000 to 300,000 distinct CDR3 sequences, around three fifths recorded once. Sequenced input: sorted CD4+, CD8+, or CD8+CD57+ T cells (not recorded which) from PBMCs. The receptors were sampled from a human donor with aplastic anemia. Both conserved end residues are part of each CDR3. The D gene is left open where the match is weak. Only some rows state a clone size, as once, few, many or a class for expanded clones.

j_call	d_call	v_call	clone_size	cdr3_nt	cdr3_aa
TRBJ2-7	NA	TRBV7-2	NA	TGTGCCAGCAGCCCGGGAAAGGCCGGGCAGTACTTC	CASSPGKAGQYF
TRBJ1-4	NA	TRBV20-1	NA	TGCAGTGCTAGACAGGGTAGGGGCGGTGAAAAACTGTTTTTT	CSARQGRGGEKLFF
TRBJ2-7	NA	TRBV29-1	NA	TGCAGCGGGAGGTCTATCGAGCAGTACTTC	CSGRSIEQYF
TRBJ2-1	TRBD2	TRBV20-1	few	TGCAGTGCCAGTGGGGAGCGGGAGGGACGCAATGAGCAGTTCTTC	CSASGEREGRNEQFF
TRBJ1-4	NA	TRBV27	NA	TGTGCCGGCAGTTTTTGGCAGGGCTCTGAAATACTGTTTTTT	CAGSFWQGSEILFF
TRBJ2-7	TRBD1	TRBV7-9	few	TGTGCCAGCAGCCCGGGGACAGGGGTCGACGAGCAGTACTTC	CASSPGTGVDEQYF
TRBJ2-1	TRBD1	TRBV15	once	TGTGCCACCAGCAGCTTTGGACAGGGTAGTAACGAGCAGTTCTTC	CATSSFGQGSNEQFF
TRBJ1-1	NA	TRBV15	once	TGTGCCACTAGCAGAGATGGGGGAGGCACTGAAGCTTTCTTT	CATSRDGGGTEAFF
TRBJ1-2	NA	TRBV19	NA	TGTGCCAGTAGTATCGAGCTGGGCTATGGCTACACCTTC	CASSIELGYGYTF
TRBJ1-2	NA	TRBV10-3	NA	TGTGCCATCGTGTGGCGGGAGAGGCACCGGGCCGGGACGGCGAATGGCTACACCTTC	CAIVWRERHRAGTANGYTF
TRBJ2-5	TRBD2	TRBV15	NA	TGTGCCACCAGCACCGCCCGCCGGGGGACTAGCGTTCAAGAGACCCAGTACTTC	CATSTARRGTSVQETQYF
TRBJ2-1	NA	TRBV9	NA	TGTGCCAGCACCGCGCGACTAGAAAGCAATGAGCAGTTCTTC	CASTARLESNEQFF
TRBJ1-1	NA	TRBV6-1	NA	TGTGCCAGCAGTGAGCTAAGTAATACTGAAGCTTTCTTT	CASSELSNTEAFF
TRBJ1-2	NA	TRBV6-5	many	TGTGCCAGCACCTCAGGGGTTGGGGGCTACACCTTC	CASTSGVGGYTF
TRBJ1-5	NA	TRBV5-1	NA	TGCGCCAGCAGCTTGACCGGGGCTCCCAATCAGCCCCAGCATTTT	CASSLTGAPNQPQHF
TRBJ1-1	NA	TRBV10-3	NA	TGTGCCATCAGTGGCCTGGGGACTGAAGCTTTCTTT	CAISGLGTEAFF
TRBJ2-2	TRBD1	TRBV20-1	few	TGCAGTGCTAGGATAGGGGACAGGGGCCTTAACACCGGGGAGCTGTTTTTT	CSARIGDRGLNTGELFF
TRBJ1-1	NA	TRBV25-1	NA	TGTGCCAGCAGTGAACGGGGGGTGAGGAACACTGAAGCTTTCTTT	CASSERGVRNTEAFF
TRBJ1-2	NA	TRBV5-6	NA	TGTGCCAGCAGCCCACAACCTCGGGGAGCTAACTATGGCTACACCTTC	CASSPQPRGANYGYTF
TRBJ1-6	NA	TRBV27	many	TGTGCCAGCAGTTTATACCCGAGGGGAGGATTCTCCTATAATTCACCCCTCCACTTT	CASSLYPRGGFSYNSPLHF
TRBJ1-5	NA	TRBV6-5	many	TGTGCCAGCAGCCTGACAGAGTATCAGCCCCAGCATTTT	CASSLTEYQPQHF
TRBJ2-1	NA	TRBV15	NA	TGTGCCACCAGAAGAAGGGGCGGTCTGAATGAGGAGCAGTTGTTC	CATRRRGGLNEEQLF
TRBJ2-7	TRBD2	TRBV7-2	NA	TGCGCCAGCAGCGAAGTAGCGGGTGCCGCGCAGTACTTC	CASSEVAGAAQYF
TRBJ2-3	NA	TRBV19	NA	TGTGCCAGTAGCCCAGGGGGGAGTAGGGGAGATACGCAGTATTTT	CASSPGGSRGDTQYF
TRBJ2-1	NA	TRBV7-9	NA	TGTGCCAGCAGCCCGCGGACAGTCTACAATGAGCAGTTCTTC	CASSPRTVYNEQFF
TRBJ2-2	NA	TRBV5-6	NA	TGTGCCAGCAGCTCTCCTGGGAGACACGGGGAGCTGTTTTTT	CASSSPGRHGELFF
TRBJ2-7	TRBD2	TRBV7-7	NA	TGTGCCAGCAGCCCTACTAGCGGGAACGACGAGCAGTACTTC	CASSPTSGNDEQYF
TRBJ2-3	NA	TRBV29-1	once	TGCAGCGTGACCGGACCGGGACCCAGCACAGATACGCAGTATTTT	CSVTGPGPSTDTQYF
TRBJ1-2	NA	TRBV9	NA	TGTGCCAGCAGCTTCCGGGGAGGGCAGGACTATGGCTACACCTTC	CASSFRGGQDYGYTF
TRBJ1-5	TRBD1	TRBV19	few	TGTGCCAGCCGACAGGGGGGCAATCAGCCCCAGCATTTT	CASRQGGNQPQHF
TRBJ1-2	NA	TRBV19	many	TGTGCCAGTAACGAGGGTGGACAGACGTTCCCGTATGGCTACACCTTC	CASNEGGQTFPYGYTF
TRBJ2-1	NA	TRBV5-8	NA	TGTGCCAGCAGCCTTACAGGGCGACCTTACAATGAGCAGTTCTTC	CASSLTGRPYNEQFF
TRBJ2-7	NA	TRBV24-1	few	TGTGCCACCAGTGAGGGTGTCGGGCCGCAATTCTTC	CATSEGVGPQFF